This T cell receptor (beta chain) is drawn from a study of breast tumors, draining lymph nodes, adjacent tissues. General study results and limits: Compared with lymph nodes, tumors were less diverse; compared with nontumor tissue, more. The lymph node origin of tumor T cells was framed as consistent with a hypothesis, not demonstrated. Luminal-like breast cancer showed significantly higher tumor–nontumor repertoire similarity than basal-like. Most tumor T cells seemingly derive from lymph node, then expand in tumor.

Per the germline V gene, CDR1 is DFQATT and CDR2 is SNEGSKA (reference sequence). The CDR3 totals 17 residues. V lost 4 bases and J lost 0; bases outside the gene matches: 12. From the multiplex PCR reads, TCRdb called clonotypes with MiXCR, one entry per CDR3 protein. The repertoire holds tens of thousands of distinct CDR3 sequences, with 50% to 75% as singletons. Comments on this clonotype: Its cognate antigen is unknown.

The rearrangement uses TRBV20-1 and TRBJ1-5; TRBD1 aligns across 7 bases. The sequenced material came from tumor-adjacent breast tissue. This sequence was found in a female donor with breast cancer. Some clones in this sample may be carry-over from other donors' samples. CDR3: CSATRTRGGYSNQPQHF. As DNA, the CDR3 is TGCAGTGCTACCAGGACCCGAGGGGGCTATAGCAATCAGCCCCAGCATTTT.